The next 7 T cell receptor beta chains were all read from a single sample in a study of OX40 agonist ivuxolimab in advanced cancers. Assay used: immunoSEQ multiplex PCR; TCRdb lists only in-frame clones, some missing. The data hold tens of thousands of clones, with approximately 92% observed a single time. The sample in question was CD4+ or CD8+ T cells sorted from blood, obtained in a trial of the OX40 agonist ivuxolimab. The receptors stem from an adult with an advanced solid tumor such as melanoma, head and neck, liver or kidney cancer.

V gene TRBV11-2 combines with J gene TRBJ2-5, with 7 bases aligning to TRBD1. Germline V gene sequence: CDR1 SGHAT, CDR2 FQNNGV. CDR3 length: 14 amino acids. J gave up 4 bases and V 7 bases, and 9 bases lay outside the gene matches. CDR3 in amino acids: CASIPDRSAETQYF. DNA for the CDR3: TGTGCCAGCATCCCGGACAGGAGCGCAGAGACCCAGTACTTC.

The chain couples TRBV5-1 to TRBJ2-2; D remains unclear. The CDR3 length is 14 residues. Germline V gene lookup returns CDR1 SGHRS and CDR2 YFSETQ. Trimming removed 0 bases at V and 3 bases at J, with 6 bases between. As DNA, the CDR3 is TGCGCCAGCAGCTTGGTCGGCCACACCGGGGAGCTGTTTTTT. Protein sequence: CASSLVGHTGELFF.

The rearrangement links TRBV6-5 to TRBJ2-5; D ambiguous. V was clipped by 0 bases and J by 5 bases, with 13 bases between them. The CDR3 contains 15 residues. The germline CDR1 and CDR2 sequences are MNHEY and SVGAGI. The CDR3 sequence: CASSYSNAPAETQYF. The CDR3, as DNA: TGTGCCAGCAGTTACTCGAACGCCCCCGCCGAGACCCAGTACTTC.

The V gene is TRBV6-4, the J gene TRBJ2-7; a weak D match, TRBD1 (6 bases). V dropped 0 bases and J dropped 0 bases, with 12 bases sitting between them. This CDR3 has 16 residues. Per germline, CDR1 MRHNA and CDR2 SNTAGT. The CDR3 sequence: CASSDSWRQDSYEQYF. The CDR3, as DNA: TGTGCCAGCAGTGACTCGTGGCGACAGGACTCCTACGAGCAGTACTTC.

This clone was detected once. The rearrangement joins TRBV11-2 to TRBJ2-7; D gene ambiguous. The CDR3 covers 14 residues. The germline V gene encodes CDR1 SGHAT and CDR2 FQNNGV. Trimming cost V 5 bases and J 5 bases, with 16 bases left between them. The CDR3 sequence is CASSPSSGPHEQYF. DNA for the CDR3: TGTGCCAGCAGCCCATCATCGGGCCCCCACGAGCAGTACTTC.

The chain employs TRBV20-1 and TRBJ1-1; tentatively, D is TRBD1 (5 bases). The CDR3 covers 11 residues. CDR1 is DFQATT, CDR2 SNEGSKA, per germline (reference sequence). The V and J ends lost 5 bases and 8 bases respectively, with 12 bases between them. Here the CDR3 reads CSAPQGREAFF. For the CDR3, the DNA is TGCAGTGCTCCTCAGGGCAGGGAAGCTTTCTTT.

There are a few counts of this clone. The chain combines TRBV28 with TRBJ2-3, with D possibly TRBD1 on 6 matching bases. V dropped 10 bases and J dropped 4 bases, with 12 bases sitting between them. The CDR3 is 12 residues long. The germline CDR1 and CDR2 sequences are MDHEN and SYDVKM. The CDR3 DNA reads TGTGCCACCCGAACAGGGTCAGATACGCAGTATTTT. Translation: CATRTGSDTQYF.